One and the same sample provided the 2 T cell receptor beta chains below, sequenced in a study of shared clonotypes between healthy human individuals. The method was immunoSEQ multiplex PCR; TCRdb's version includes in-frame clones alone and lacks a portion of them. The sample includes approximately 740,000 clones, around 93% of them seen just once. The naive CD8 subset, CD45RO-negative cells positively selected for CCR7, excluded terminally differentiated effector memory CD45RA+ cells. Sequencing input: naive CD8+ T cells sorted from blood. Source of these receptors: a man aged 25 to 45 in good health.

The chain carries TRBV13 and TRBJ2-3; D remains ambiguous. The CDR3 is made up of 15 amino acids. V was clipped by 1 base and J by 0 bases, with 8 bases between them. Germline V gives CDR1 PRHDT, CDR2 FYEKMQ (reference sequence). The CDR3 protein is CASSLVGASTDTQYF. CDR3 DNA sequence: TGTGCCAGCAGCTTAGTTGGAGCTAGCACAGATACGCAGTATTTT.

The V call is TRBV11-2, the J call TRBJ2-7; tentative D call: TRBD2 (5 bases). Germline V gives CDR1 SGHAT, CDR2 FQNNGV. The V and J ends lost 3 bases and 4 bases respectively, with 16 bases between them. This CDR3 contains 15 residues. CDR3 nucleotide sequence: TGTGCCAGCAGCTTCGAGGCCCCCGGGGAATACGAGCAGTACTTC. Translated: CASSFEAPGEYEQYF.